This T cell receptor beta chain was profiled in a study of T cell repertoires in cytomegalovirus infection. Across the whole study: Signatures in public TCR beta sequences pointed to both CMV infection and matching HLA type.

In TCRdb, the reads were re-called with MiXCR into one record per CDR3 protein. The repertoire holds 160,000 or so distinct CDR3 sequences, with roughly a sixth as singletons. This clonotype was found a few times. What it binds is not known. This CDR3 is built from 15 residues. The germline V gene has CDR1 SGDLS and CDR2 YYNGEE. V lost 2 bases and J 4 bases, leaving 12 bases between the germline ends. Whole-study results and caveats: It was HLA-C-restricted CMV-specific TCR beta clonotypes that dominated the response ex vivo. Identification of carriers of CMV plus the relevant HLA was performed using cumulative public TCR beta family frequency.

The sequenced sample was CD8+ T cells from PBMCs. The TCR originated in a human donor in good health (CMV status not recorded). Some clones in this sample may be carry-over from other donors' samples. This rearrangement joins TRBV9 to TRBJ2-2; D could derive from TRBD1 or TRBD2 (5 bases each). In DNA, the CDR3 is TGTGCCAGCAGCGTTGGGACCTTGAGCACCGGGGAGCTGTTTTTT. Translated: CASSVGTLSTGELFF. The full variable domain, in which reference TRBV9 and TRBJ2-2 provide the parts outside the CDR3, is DSGVTQTPKHLITATGQRVTLRCSPRSGDLSVYWYQQSLDQGLQFLIQYYNGEERAKGNILERFSAQQFPDLHSELNLSSLELGDSALYFCASSVGTLSTGELFFGEGSRLTVL.